This T cell receptor (beta chain) is drawn from a study of T cell repertoires in cytomegalovirus infection. Study-wide results and limits: Dominating the ex vivo response were HLA-C-restricted CMV-specific TCR beta clonotypes.

With regard to this clonotype: What it binds is not known.

TCRdb itself ran the reads through MiXCR, one entry per CDR3 protein. The sample lists around 330,000 distinct CDR3 sequences; roughly 16% were seen once. CDR3 length: 13 residues. V gave up 4 bases and J gave up 4 bases, with 11 bases separating them. Germline V gene data show CDR1 as SEHNR and CDR2 as FQNEAQ (reference sequence). This sequence originates from a human donor in good health (CMV status not recorded). Some clones in this sample may be carry-over from other donors' samples. The chain carries TRBV7-9 and TRBJ2-7; no clear D. The sample comprised PBMCs. CDR3 region: CASSSGRFYEQYF. For the CDR3, the DNA is TGTGCCAGCAGCTCCGGACGGTTTTACGAGCAGTACTTC.